The rows below give T cell receptor beta chains drawn from one sample of a study of blood T cells in healthy people across ages. TCRdb redid the calling of the 5' RACE reads with MiXCR, one entry per CDR3 protein. The repertoire holds hundreds of thousands of distinct CDR3 sequences, over 45% seen once, with about 20% in the top ten. Sequenced: blood. These receptors originate from a man in his thirties or forties in good health. CDR3s include the opening cysteine and the closing phenylalanine or tryptophan. D genes are given only for firm matches. The size field is filled for only some rows; it gives once, few, many or a size class.

v_gene,d_gene,abundance,j_gene,CDR3aa,CDR3nt
TRBV10-3,NA,NA,TRBJ2-2,CAISESGGMNTGELFF,TGTGCCATCAGTGAGTCTGGCGGGATGAACACCGGGGAGCTGTTTTTT
TRBV29-1,TRBD1,once,TRBJ2-5,CSVRGGGKETQYF,TGCAGCGTTCGAGGGGGCGGAAAAGAGACCCAGTACTTC
TRBV28,TRBD1,NA,TRBJ2-1,CASSFNRGTYNEQFF,TGTGCCAGCAGTTTCAACAGGGGGACCTACAATGAGCAGTTCTTC
TRBV20-1,NA,NA,TRBJ1-4,CSATTGQNEKLFF,TGCAGTGCTACAACAGGGCAAAATGAAAAACTGTTTTTT
TRBV5-1,TRBD1,NA,TRBJ2-5,CASNFQGTGGETQYF,TGCGCCAGCAACTTTCAGGGAACAGGGGGAGAGACCCAGTACTTC
TRBV4-2,TRBD2,NA,TRBJ2-5,CASSQALAGGPDQETQYF,TGTGCCAGCAGCCAAGCACTAGCGGGGGGACCCGATCAAGAGACCCAGTACTTC
TRBV4-2,NA,NA,TRBJ2-3,CASSQDLGRFVSTDTQYF,TGTGCCAGCAGCCAAGACTTAGGTCGGTTCGTTAGCACAGATACGCAGTATTTT
TRBV20-1,TRBD2,NA,TRBJ2-5,CSARGGTSGGKTQYF,TGCAGTGCTAGAGGGGGGACTAGCGGGGGGAAGACCCAGTACTTC
TRBV5-8,NA,NA,TRBJ2-1,CASSFRTLYNEQFF,TGTGCCAGCAGCTTCAGGACCTTATACAATGAGCAGTTCTTC
TRBV28,TRBD2,NA,TRBJ2-7,CASSPAGGSEQYF,TGTGCCAGCAGTCCGGCGGGCGGGAGCGAGCAGTACTTC
TRBV7-9,TRBD2,NA,TRBJ2-3,CASSFQERGADTQYF,TGTGCCAGCAGCTTCCAAGAGCGGGGCGCAGATACGCAGTATTTT
TRBV18,NA,NA,TRBJ1-2,CASSPTPLWYGYTF,TGTGCCAGCTCACCTACGCCGCTTTGGTATGGCTACACCTTC
TRBV4-3,NA,NA,TRBJ2-7,CASSQDPLGGLGSSYEQYF,TGCGCCAGCAGCCAAGATCCGTTGGGAGGCCTGGGGAGCTCCTACGAGCAGTACTTC
TRBV4-2,TRBD2,NA,TRBJ2-7,CASSQEASGSYEQYF,TGTGCCAGCAGCCAAGAGGCTAGCGGAAGCTACGAGCAGTACTTC
TRBV12-3/TRBV12-4,TRBD1,few,TRBJ2-1,CASSMTGNEQFF,TGTGCCAGCAGCATGACAGGGAATGAGCAGTTCTTC
TRBV6-5,TRBD1,NA,TRBJ2-7,CASSWGTGNEQYF,TGTGCCAGCAGCTGGGGGACAGGGAACGAGCAGTACTTC
TRBV29-1,NA,NA,TRBJ2-2,CTTRPGREGNTGELFF,TGCACAACTAGGCCGGGAAGGGAAGGGAACACCGGGGAGCTGTTTTTT
TRBV12-3/TRBV12-4,TRBD1,NA,TRBJ2-7,CASREPGQGNEQYF,TGTGCCAGCAGGGAACCGGGACAGGGGAATGAGCAGTACTTC
TRBV7-2,TRBD2,few,TRBJ2-4,CASSLAGGQEEQYF,TGTGCCAGCAGCTTAGCGGGAGGGCAGGAGGAGCAGTACTTC
TRBV28,NA,NA,TRBJ2-4,CASSLKVGKNIQYF,TGTGCCAGCAGTCTCAAGGTCGGCAAAAACATTCAGTACTTC
TRBV7-2,NA,NA,TRBJ2-3,CASSWRQVADTQYF,TGTGCCAGCAGCTGGAGACAGGTGGCAGATACGCAGTATTTT
TRBV20-1,NA,NA,TRBJ2-3,CSARARGRLTDTQYF,TGCAGTGCTAGAGCCCGTGGGAGGCTCACAGATACGCAGTATTTT
TRBV7-2,TRBD1,NA,TRBJ2-4,CASSPGQDTSKYF,TGTGCCAGCAGCCCCGGACAGGATACCTCAAAGTACTTC